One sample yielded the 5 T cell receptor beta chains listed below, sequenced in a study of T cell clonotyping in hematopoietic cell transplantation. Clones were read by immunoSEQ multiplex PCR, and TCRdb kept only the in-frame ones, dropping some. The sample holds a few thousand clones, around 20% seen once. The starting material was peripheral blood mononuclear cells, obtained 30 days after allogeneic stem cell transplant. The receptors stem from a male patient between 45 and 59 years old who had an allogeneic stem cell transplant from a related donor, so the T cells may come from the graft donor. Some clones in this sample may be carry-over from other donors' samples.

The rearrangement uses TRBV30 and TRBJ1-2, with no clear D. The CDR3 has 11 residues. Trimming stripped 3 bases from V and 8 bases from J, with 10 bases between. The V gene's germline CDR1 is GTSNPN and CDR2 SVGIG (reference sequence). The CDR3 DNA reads TGTGCCTGGAGCGAAAGTGGCGGCTACACCTTC. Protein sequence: CAWSESGGYTF.

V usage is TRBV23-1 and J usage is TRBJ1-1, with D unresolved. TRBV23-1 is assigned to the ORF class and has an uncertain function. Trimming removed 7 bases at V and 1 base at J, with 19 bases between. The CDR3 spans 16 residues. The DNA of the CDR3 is TGCGCCAGCACCTCTGTAACGGACGGATCGAACACTGAAGCTTTCTTT. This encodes CASTSVTDGSNTEAFF.

The CDR3 here is CAWKRRDGPMGYTF. Written as DNA, the CDR3 is TGTGCCTGGAAACGCCGGGACGGACCTATGGGCTACACCTTC. The gene calls are TRBV30 and TRBJ1-2, with D possibly TRBD1 on 5 matching bases. Looked up from germline, CDR1 is GTSNPN and CDR2 is SVGIG (reference sequence). The CDR3 length is 14 residues. Trimming left V 4 bases short and J 8 bases short, with 20 bases between. Full variable domain (remainder filled in from reference TRBV30 and TRBJ1-2): SQTIHQWPATLVQPVGSPLSLECTVEGTSNPNLYWYRQAAGRGLQLLFYSVGIGQISSEVPQNLSASRPQDRQFILSSKKLLLSDSGFYLCAWKRRDGPMGYTFGSGTRLTVV.

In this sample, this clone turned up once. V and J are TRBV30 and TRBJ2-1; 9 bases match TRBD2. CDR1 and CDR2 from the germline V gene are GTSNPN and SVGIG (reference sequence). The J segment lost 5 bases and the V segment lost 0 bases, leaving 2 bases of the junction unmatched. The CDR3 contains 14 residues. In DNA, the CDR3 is TGTGCCTGGAGTGTAGGGACTAGCAACAATGAGCAGTTCTTC. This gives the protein CAWSVGTSNNEQFF. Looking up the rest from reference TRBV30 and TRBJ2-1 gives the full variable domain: SQTIHQWPATLVQPVGSPLSLECTVEGTSNPNLYWYRQAAGRGLQLLFYSVGIGQISSEVPQNLSASRPQDRQFILSSKKLLLSDSGFYLCAWSVGTSNNEQFFGPGTRLTVL.

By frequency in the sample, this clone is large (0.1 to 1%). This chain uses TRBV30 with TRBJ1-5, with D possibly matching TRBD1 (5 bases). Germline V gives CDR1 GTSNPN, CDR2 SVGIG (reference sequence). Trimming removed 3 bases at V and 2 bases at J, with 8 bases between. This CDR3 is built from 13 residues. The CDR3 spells CAWSGGGNQPQHF. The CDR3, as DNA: TGTGCCTGGAGCGGAGGGGGCAATCAGCCCCAGCATTTT.